These 4 T cell receptor beta chains were all obtained from the same sample, sequenced in a study of radiotherapy plus CTLA-4 blockade in lung cancer (dated by TCRdb to between 2018 and 2020). The protocol used for the library was the immunoSEQ multiplex PCR assay. This is the immuneACCESS table as TCRdb keeps it, with only in-frame sequences that have V and J called. A part of the clones is gone; compared with another copy, unresolved V genes explain less than half, and the rest is unexplained. This sample is represented by more than 90,000 clones; 78% of them were singletons. The ten largest clones capture roughly 5.2% of the sample. Material: peripheral blood, obtained from a patient treated with radiotherapy plus ipilimumab. These receptors were taken from a human donor with non-small cell lung cancer who had a partial response to radiotherapy plus ipilimumab.

The J gene is TRBJ2-5, the V gene TRBV6-5; 9 bases are a match to TRBD1. The CDR3 totals 15 residues. V shed 5 bases and J 4 bases; nucleotides not matched to a gene: 8. From germline, CDR1 is MNHEY and CDR2 SVGAGI. The CDR3 sequence: CASSKTGGGRETQYF. The CDR3 bases are TGTGCCAGCAGTAAGACAGGGGGGGGACGAGAGACCCAGTACTTC.

In this sample, this clone turned up once. Other DNA sequences in the sample encode the same CDR3. The chain combines TRBV9 with TRBJ2-5, with 10 positions matching TRBD2. Germline V CDR1 and CDR2: SGDLS, YYNGEE. This CDR3 has 16 amino acids. The V segment lost 0 bases and the J segment 2 bases; nucleotides outside the gene matches: 4. The CDR3 spells CASSVGLAGVQETQYF. For the CDR3, the DNA is TGTGCCAGCAGCGTAGGTCTAGCGGGAGTACAAGAGACCCAGTACTTC.

The chain is built from TRBV5-6 and TRBJ1-4; 9 bases agree with TRBD1. Trimming took 0 bases from V and 6 from J; bases not matched to a gene: 3. Germline V gives CDR1 SGHDT, CDR2 YYEEEE. This CDR3 contains 15 residues. CDR3 in amino acids: CASSLGDRVDEKLFF. The CDR3 coding sequence is TGTGCCAGCAGCTTGGGGGACAGGGTTGATGAAAAACTGTTTTTT.

The rearrangement joins TRBV9 to TRBJ2-2, with 11 positions matching TRBD2. The length of the CDR3 is 16 residues. Germline assignment: CDR1 SGDLS and CDR2 YYNGEE. Trimming took 1 base from V and 5 from J; bases not matched to a gene: 4. CDR3 nucleotide sequence: TGTGCCAGCAGCGTAACTAGCGGGAGACGAACCGGGGAGCTGTTTTTT. Its translation: CASSVTSGRRTGELFF.